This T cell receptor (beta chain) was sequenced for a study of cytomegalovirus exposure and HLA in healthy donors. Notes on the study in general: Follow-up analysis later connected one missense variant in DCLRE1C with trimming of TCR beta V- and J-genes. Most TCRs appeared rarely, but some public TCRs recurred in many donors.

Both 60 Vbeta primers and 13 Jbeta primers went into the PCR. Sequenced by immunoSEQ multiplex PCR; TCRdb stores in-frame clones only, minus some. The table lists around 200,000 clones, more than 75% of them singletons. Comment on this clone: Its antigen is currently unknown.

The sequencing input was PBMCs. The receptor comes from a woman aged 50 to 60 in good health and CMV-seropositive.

The CDR3 loop reads CASSFLDRGGEQYF. The CDR3 region has the DNA TGTGCCAGCAGTTTCCTAGACAGGGGAGGCGAGCAGTACTTC. The chain recombines TRBV6-6 with TRBJ2-7, with 8 positions matching TRBD1. V shed 4 bases, J shed 6 bases, and the junction held 8 bases outside the gene matches. Germline V gene sequence: CDR1 MNHNY, CDR2 SVGAGI (reference sequence). The CDR3 spans 14 residues.